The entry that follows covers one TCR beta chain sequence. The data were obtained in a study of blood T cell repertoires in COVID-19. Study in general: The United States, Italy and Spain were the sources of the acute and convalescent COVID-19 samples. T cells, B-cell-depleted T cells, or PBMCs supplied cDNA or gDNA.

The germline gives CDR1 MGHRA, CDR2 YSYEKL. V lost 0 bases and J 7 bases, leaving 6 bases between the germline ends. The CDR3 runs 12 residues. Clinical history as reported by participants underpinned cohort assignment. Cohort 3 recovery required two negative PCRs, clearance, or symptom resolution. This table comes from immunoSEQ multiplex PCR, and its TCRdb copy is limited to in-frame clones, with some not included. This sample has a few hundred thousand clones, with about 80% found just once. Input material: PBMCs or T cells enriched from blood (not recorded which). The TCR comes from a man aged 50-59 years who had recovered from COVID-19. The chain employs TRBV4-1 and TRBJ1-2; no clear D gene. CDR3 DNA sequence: TGCGCCAGCAGCCAAGAATTCGGTGGCTACACCTTC. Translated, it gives CASSQEFGGYTF.